A selection of T cell receptor beta chains follows, all from one sample in a study of blood T cell repertoires in COVID-19. Measured with immunoSEQ multiplex PCR; TCRdb has only the in-frame clones, and not every one. This table has a few hundred thousand clones, over 65% appearing once. The specimen sequenced was peripheral blood. These receptors all stem from a man aged 55 to 70 who had recovered from COVID-19. Both conserved end residues are part of each CDR3. D genes are given only for firm matches. A row's size may be missing; if present it is once, few, many or a size class.

clone_size: -
d_call: TRBD2
v_call: TRBV10-3
j_call: TRBJ2-1
cdr3_aa: CAISPGLAGGSSYNEQFF
cdr3_nt: TGTGCCATCAGCCCGGGACTAGCGGGGGGAAGCTCCTACAATGAGCAGTTCTTC

clone_size: -
d_call: -
v_call: TRBV5-1
j_call: TRBJ1-1
cdr3_aa: CASSLESGRTEAFF
cdr3_nt: TGCGCCAGCAGCTTGGAGAGCGGGCGGACTGAAGCTTTCTTT

clone_size: -
d_call: -
v_call: TRBV13
j_call: TRBJ2-7
cdr3_aa: CASSLFTYEQYF
cdr3_nt: TGTGCCAGCAGCTTATTCACCTACGAGCAGTACTTC

clone_size: -
d_call: -
v_call: TRBV9
j_call: TRBJ2-1
cdr3_aa: CASAEAVSEQFF
cdr3_nt: TGCGCCAGCGCCGAGGCGGTAAGTGAGCAGTTCTTC

clone_size: -
d_call: TRBD1
v_call: TRBV7-8
j_call: TRBJ1-6
cdr3_aa: CASSYGQGTDFYSPLHF
cdr3_nt: TGTGCCAGCAGTTACGGACAGGGTACAGATTTTTATTCACCCCTCCACTTT

clone_size: -
d_call: TRBD2
v_call: TRBV2
j_call: TRBJ2-5
cdr3_aa: CASSAESSGIQETQYF
cdr3_nt: TGTGCCAGCAGTGCGGAGTCTAGCGGGATCCAAGAGACCCAGTACTTC

clone_size: few
d_call: TRBD1
v_call: TRBV11-2
j_call: TRBJ1-4
cdr3_aa: CASSLGTGVGEKLFF
cdr3_nt: TGTGCCAGCAGCTTGGGCACAGGGGTAGGAGAAAAACTGTTTTTT

clone_size: few
d_call: -
v_call: TRBV4-1
j_call: TRBJ1-4
cdr3_aa: CASSQESRGNEKLFF
cdr3_nt: TGCGCCAGCAGCCAAGAATCCCGGGGTAATGAAAAACTGTTTTTT

clone_size: few
d_call: -
v_call: TRBV28
j_call: TRBJ2-2
cdr3_aa: CASTIGLINTGELFF
cdr3_nt: TGTGCCAGCACCATCGGTCTAATTAACACCGGGGAGCTGTTTTTT

clone_size: -
d_call: TRBD1
v_call: TRBV7-8
j_call: TRBJ1-6
cdr3_aa: CASSSGTGGSPLHF
cdr3_nt: TGTGCCAGCAGCTCCGGGACAGGGGGATCACCCCTCCACTTT

clone_size: once
d_call: TRBD1
v_call: TRBV29-1
j_call: TRBJ1-1
cdr3_aa: CSSRQGLGMNTEAFF
cdr3_nt: TGCAGCTCAAGACAGGGCCTAGGCATGAACACTGAAGCTTTCTTT

clone_size: -
d_call: TRBD1
v_call: TRBV3-1/TRBV3-2
j_call: TRBJ2-2
cdr3_aa: CASSQGTGANTGELFF
cdr3_nt: TGTGCCAGCAGCCAAGGAACAGGGGCGAACACCGGGGAGCTGTTTTTT

clone_size: -
d_call: TRBD1
v_call: TRBV28
j_call: TRBJ1-2
cdr3_aa: CASSSTGQGNTYGYTF
cdr3_nt: TGTGCCAGCAGTTCCACGGGACAGGGCAATACCTATGGCTACACCTTC

clone_size: -
d_call: -
v_call: TRBV12-5
j_call: TRBJ1-2
cdr3_aa: CASGSGGGDYGYTF
cdr3_nt: TGTGCTAGTGGTTCGGGGGGCGGGGACTATGGCTACACCTTC

clone_size: -
d_call: -
v_call: TRBV12-3/TRBV12-4
j_call: TRBJ1-3
cdr3_aa: CASSNRRHIYF
cdr3_nt: TGTGCCAGCAGCAACAGGAGACACATATATTTT

clone_size: -
d_call: -
v_call: TRBV5-4
j_call: TRBJ2-1
cdr3_aa: CASMLRGENEQFF
cdr3_nt: TGTGCCAGCATGCTCCGGGGTGAAAATGAGCAGTTCTTC

clone_size: -
d_call: TRBD1
v_call: TRBV4-1
j_call: TRBJ2-1
cdr3_aa: CASSQDRGGNEQFF
cdr3_nt: TGCGCCAGCAGCCAGGACAGGGGGGGCAATGAGCAGTTCTTC

clone_size: -
d_call: TRBD1
v_call: TRBV18
j_call: TRBJ2-5
cdr3_aa: CASSIGQGGLETQYF
cdr3_nt: TGTGCCAGCTCAATCGGACAGGGTGGTTTGGAGACCCAGTACTTC

clone_size: -
d_call: -
v_call: TRBV2
j_call: TRBJ1-2
cdr3_aa: CASSPGENYGYTF
cdr3_nt: TGTGCCAGCAGCCCCGGGGAAAACTATGGCTACACCTTC

clone_size: -
d_call: TRBD1
v_call: TRBV7-9
j_call: TRBJ1-5
cdr3_aa: CASSSGTGGAGGNQPQHF
cdr3_nt: TGTGCCAGCAGCTCCGGGACAGGGGGCGCCGGAGGCAATCAGCCCCAGCATTTT

clone_size: few
d_call: TRBD1
v_call: TRBV9
j_call: TRBJ2-1
cdr3_aa: CASSVTGQGAGEQFF
cdr3_nt: TGTGCCAGCAGCGTAACAGGCCAGGGGGCTGGTGAGCAGTTCTTC

clone_size: -
d_call: -
v_call: TRBV5-5
j_call: TRBJ2-7
cdr3_aa: CASSQESYEQYF
cdr3_nt: TGTGCCAGCAGCCAGGAATCCTACGAGCAGTACTTC

clone_size: once
d_call: -
v_call: TRBV7-8
j_call: TRBJ1-1
cdr3_aa: CASSPSRGISEAFF
cdr3_nt: TGTGCCAGCAGCCCAAGTAGGGGTATCTCTGAAGCTTTCTTT

clone_size: -
d_call: TRBD1
v_call: TRBV5-1
j_call: TRBJ2-4
cdr3_aa: CASSWGPGGTAKNIQYF
cdr3_nt: TGCGCCAGCAGCTGGGGCCCAGGGGGCACCGCCAAAAACATTCAGTACTTC

clone_size: -
d_call: TRBD1
v_call: TRBV2
j_call: TRBJ2-5
cdr3_aa: CASRRDRGETQYF
cdr3_nt: TGTGCCAGCAGACGGGACAGGGGCGAGACCCAGTACTTC

clone_size: -
d_call: -
v_call: TRBV6-5
j_call: TRBJ2-7
cdr3_aa: CASRLRDLPYEQYF
cdr3_nt: TGTGCCAGCAGGCTCCGGGACTTGCCCTACGAGCAGTACTTC

clone_size: -
d_call: TRBD1
v_call: TRBV30
j_call: TRBJ2-1
cdr3_aa: CAWGTGVGNEQFF
cdr3_nt: TGTGCCTGGGGGACAGGGGTGGGGAATGAGCAGTTCTTC

clone_size: -
d_call: -
v_call: TRBV5-4
j_call: TRBJ1-1
cdr3_aa: CASSLQGGTEAFF
cdr3_nt: TGTGCCAGCAGCCTTCAGGGTGGAACTGAAGCTTTCTTT

clone_size: -
d_call: -
v_call: TRBV2
j_call: TRBJ2-5
cdr3_aa: CASRTNQETQYF
cdr3_nt: TGTGCCAGCAGGACAAACCAAGAGACCCAGTACTTC

clone_size: few
d_call: -
v_call: TRBV18
j_call: TRBJ2-7
cdr3_aa: CASSPPAGSYEQYF
cdr3_nt: TGTGCCAGCTCACCACCGGCGGGGAGCTACGAGCAGTACTTC

clone_size: -
d_call: -
v_call: TRBV27
j_call: TRBJ1-2
cdr3_aa: CASSPTTWGGLSGYTF
cdr3_nt: TGTGCCAGCAGTCCCACCACGTGGGGGGGGTTGTCGGGCTACACCTTC

clone_size: -
d_call: -
v_call: TRBV5-1
j_call: TRBJ1-2
cdr3_aa: CASSLDAGSDYGYTF
cdr3_nt: TGCGCCAGCAGCTTGGATGCGGGGTCGGACTATGGCTACACCTTC

clone_size: -
d_call: -
v_call: TRBV12-5
j_call: TRBJ2-3
cdr3_aa: CASGLGGSTDTQYF
cdr3_nt: TGTGCTAGTGGTTTAGGCGGGAGCACAGATACGCAGTATTTT

clone_size: -
d_call: TRBD1
v_call: TRBV6-5
j_call: TRBJ2-1
cdr3_aa: CASRTGTGRDEQFF
cdr3_nt: TGTGCCAGCAGGACCGGGACAGGGAGGGATGAGCAGTTCTTC

clone_size: -
d_call: -
v_call: TRBV7-8
j_call: TRBJ1-2
cdr3_aa: CASSFFNERGFGYTF
cdr3_nt: TGTGCCAGCAGCTTCTTTAACGAAAGGGGATTCGGCTACACCTTC

clone_size: -
d_call: -
v_call: TRBV27
j_call: TRBJ1-1
cdr3_aa: CASSSRLGAGITEAFF
cdr3_nt: TGTGCCAGCAGTTCCCGGCTTGGGGCGGGGATCACTGAAGCTTTCTTT

clone_size: -
d_call: TRBD2
v_call: TRBV18
j_call: TRBJ2-1
cdr3_aa: CASSRTGTSAYNEQFF
cdr3_nt: TGTGCCAGCTCACGCACCGGGACTAGCGCTTACAATGAGCAGTTCTTC

clone_size: -
d_call: TRBD1
v_call: TRBV27
j_call: TRBJ2-1
cdr3_aa: CASSLRTGGEQFF
cdr3_nt: TGTGCCAGCAGTTTACGGACAGGGGGGGAGCAGTTCTTC

clone_size: once
d_call: -
v_call: TRBV19
j_call: TRBJ1-3
cdr3_aa: CASSMAGQRNSGNTIYF
cdr3_nt: TGTGCCAGTAGTATGGCAGGACAGCGAAACTCTGGAAACACCATATATTTT

clone_size: -
d_call: TRBD2
v_call: TRBV5-1
j_call: TRBJ2-2
cdr3_aa: CASSSVPTSGGFTGELFF
cdr3_nt: TGCGCCAGCAGCTCTGTTCCGACTAGCGGGGGATTCACCGGGGAGCTGTTTTTT